This T cell receptor (beta chain) is drawn from a study of STAT5B mutations in CD4+ large granular lymphocyte leukemia. Study results and caveats: 8/27 top patient clones versus 2/35 control clones were TRBV06-family. Data were not HLA-matched across samples. Patient CD4-sorted repertoires stayed more clonal than healthy ones after leukemic-clone removal.

Original data processing: The detection floor for productive clonotype frequency was 2.59 x 10-5. Libraries were prepared by immunoSEQ multiplex PCR; TCRdb keeps only in-frame clonotypes and omits some of them. That table is the source of V, J and clone size, and D and trimming were worked out from the DNA. The sample carries 25,000 to 40,000 clones, around four fifths recorded once. Germline values: CDR1 SGHRS, CDR2 YFSETQ. Trimming removed 7 bases at V and 9 bases at J, with 17 bases between. CDR3 length equals 14 residues. This clone has just one count. Its target is unknown. This chain connects TRBV5-1 to TRBJ1-6; tentatively, D is TRBD1 (5 bases). The material sequenced was CD4+ T cells from blood buffy coats. The origin of this receptor is a human donor in good health. The CDR3 sequence is CASRGSSGSSPLHF. CDR3 nucleotide sequence: TGCGCCAGCCGGGGGTCTTCAGGTAGTTCACCCCTCCACTTT.